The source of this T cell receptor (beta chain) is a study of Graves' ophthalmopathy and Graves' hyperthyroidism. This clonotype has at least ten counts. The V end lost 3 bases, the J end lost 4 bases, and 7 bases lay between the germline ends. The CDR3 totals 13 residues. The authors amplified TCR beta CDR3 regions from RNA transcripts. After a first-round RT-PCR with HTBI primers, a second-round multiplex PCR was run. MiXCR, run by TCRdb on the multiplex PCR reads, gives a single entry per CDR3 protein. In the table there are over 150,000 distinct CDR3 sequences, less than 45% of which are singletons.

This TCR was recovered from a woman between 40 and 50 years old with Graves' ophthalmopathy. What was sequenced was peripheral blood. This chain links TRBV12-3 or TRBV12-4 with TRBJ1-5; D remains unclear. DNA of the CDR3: TGTGCCAGCAGTTTTTCGGTGAATCAGCCCCAGCATTTT. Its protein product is CASSFSVNQPQHF.